This record looks at one T cell receptor beta chain sequence and its context. Antigen specificity is unknown. These data come from a study of T cell responses to AZD1222 COVID-19 vaccine. Findings of the study overall: Seropositivity was recorded at baseline in only a handful of AZD1222 recipients. At 160-218 and 743-854, vaccine-associated CD4 TCRs were dominant, and they spanned spike.

The ends were cut back, 7 bases at V and 5 bases at J, with 15 bases in the middle. This CDR3 region has 14 residues. CDR1 and CDR2 from the germline V gene are MDHEN and SYDVKM. Only in-frame clones appear in the TCRdb table, and some are missing; sequencing was by immunoSEQ multiplex PCR. The sample lists 150,000 to 200,000 clones; over 80% were seen once. The sequence came from an adult in good health. The chain recombines TRBV28 with TRBJ2-1; D is unclear. The sequencing used peripheral blood, collected on day 0 of MenACWY control vaccination. The CDR3 protein is CASTTFPSNNEQFF. CDR3 coding DNA: TGTGCCAGCACAACGTTTCCGAGCAACAATGAGCAGTTCTTC.